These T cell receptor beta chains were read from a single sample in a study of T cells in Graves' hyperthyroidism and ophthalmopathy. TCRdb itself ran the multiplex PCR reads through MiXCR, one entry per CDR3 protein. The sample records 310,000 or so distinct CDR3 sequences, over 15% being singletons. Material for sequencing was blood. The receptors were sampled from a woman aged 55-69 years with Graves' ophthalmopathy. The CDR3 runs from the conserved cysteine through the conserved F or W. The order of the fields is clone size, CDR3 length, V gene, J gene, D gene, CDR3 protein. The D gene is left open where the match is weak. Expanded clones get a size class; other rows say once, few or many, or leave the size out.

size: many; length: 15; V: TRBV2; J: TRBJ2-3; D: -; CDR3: CASSAGTASTDTQYF
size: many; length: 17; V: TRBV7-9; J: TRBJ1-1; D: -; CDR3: CASSSTMVGALGTEAFF
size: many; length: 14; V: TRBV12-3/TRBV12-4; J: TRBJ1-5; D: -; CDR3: CASSFQGGNQPQHF
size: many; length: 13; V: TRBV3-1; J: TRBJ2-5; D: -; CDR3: CASSQTGRETQYF
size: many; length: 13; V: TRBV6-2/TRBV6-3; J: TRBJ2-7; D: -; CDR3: CASIGQNSYEQYF
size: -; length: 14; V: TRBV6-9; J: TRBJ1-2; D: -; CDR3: CASSYGTENYGYTF
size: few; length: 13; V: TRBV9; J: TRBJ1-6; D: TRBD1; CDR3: CASSADRGSPLHF
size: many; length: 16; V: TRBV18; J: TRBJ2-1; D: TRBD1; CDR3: CASSPPNRGIYNEQFF
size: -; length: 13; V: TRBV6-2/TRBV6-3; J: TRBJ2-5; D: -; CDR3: CASSQPGGGTQYF
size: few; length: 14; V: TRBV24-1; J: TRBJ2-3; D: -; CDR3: CATSPPNGADTQYF
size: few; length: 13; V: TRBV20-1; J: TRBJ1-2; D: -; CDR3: CSARSRSHYGYTF
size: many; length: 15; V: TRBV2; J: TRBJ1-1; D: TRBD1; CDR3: CASSKGQGEDTEAFF
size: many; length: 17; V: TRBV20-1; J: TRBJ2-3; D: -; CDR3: CSARDPEGGGFTDTQYF
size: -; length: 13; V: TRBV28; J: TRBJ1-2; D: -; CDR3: CASRLGQGYGYTF
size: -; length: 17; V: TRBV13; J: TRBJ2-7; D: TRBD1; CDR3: CASSMGPGTGAFYEQYF
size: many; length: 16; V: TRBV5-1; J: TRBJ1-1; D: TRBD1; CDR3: CASTRQGELVNTEAFF
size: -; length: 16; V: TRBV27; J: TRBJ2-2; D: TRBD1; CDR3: CASSLSRGLYTGELFF
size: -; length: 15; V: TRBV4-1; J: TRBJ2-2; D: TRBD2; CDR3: CASSKGLAVTGELFF
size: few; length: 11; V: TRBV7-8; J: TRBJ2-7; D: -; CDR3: CASSLLEGQYF
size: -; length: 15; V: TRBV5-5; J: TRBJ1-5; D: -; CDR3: CASSSTDAANQPQHF
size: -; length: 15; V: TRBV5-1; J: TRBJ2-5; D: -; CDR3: CASSLMARVTETQYF
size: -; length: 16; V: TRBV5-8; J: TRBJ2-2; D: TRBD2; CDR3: CASTGTSGPNTGELFF
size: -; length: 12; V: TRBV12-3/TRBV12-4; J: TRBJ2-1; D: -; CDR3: CASRTRGDEQFF
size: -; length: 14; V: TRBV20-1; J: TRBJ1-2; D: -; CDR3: CSAPSTDANYGYTF
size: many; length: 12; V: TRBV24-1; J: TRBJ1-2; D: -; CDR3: CATSDPGRDYTF
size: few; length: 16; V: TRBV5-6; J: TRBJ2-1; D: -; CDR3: CASTIGSLGGGNEQFF
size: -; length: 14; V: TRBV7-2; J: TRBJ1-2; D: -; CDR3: CASSPWTGNYGYTF
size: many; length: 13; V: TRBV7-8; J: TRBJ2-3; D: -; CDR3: CASSLLRADTQYF
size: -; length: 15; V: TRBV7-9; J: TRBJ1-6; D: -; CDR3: CASSLFGTAHSPLHF
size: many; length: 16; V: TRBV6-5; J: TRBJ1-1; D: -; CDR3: CASSYGGGRVNTEAFF